Here is one T cell receptor beta chain with its context. Libraries were prepared by immunoSEQ multiplex PCR; TCRdb keeps only in-frame clonotypes and omits some of them. Of approximately 280,000 clones in the sample, 89% were seen once. The CDR3 has 14 residues. From germline, CDR1 is MNHEY and CDR2 SVGAGI. V lost 5 bases and J 4 bases, leaving 14 bases between the germline ends. The source of the sample is a study of blood T cell repertoires in COVID-19. Study as a whole: Sample material is recorded as cDNA or gDNA derived from T cells, B-cell-depleted T cells, or PBMCs.

This chain links TRBV6-5 with TRBJ1-2; D is possibly TRBD1 (5 bases). The sample consisted of peripheral blood. This receptor was taken from a man aged 45 to 65 with acute or convalescent COVID-19. This CDR3 is CASSRTSGGYGYTF. Here the CDR3 DNA reads TGTGCCAGCAGTCGCACCTCGGGGGGCTATGGCTACACCTTC.